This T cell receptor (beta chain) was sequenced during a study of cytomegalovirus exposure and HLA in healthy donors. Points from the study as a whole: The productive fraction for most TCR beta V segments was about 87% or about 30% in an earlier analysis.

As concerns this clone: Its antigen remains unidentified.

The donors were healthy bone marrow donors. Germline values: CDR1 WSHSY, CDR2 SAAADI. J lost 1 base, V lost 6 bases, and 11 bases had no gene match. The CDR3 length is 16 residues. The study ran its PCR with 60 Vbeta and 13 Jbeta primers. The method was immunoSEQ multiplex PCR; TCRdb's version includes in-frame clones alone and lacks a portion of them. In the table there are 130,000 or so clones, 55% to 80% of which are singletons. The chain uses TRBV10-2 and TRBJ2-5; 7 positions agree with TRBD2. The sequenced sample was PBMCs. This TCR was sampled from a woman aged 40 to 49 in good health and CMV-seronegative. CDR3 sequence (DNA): TGCGCCAGCAGGAATGGCCAGGGCGGGGGCCAAGAGACCCAGTACTTC. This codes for CASRNGQGGGQETQYF.